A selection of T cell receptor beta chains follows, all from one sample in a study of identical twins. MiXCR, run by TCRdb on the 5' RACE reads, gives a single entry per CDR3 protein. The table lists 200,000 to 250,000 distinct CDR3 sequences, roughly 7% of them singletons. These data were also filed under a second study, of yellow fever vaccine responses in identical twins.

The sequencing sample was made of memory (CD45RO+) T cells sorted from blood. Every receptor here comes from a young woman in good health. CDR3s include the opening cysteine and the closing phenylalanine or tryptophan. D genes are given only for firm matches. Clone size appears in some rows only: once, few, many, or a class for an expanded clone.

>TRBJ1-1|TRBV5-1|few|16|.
TGCGCCAGCAGCTTCCGGTCTGGAGGGACGAACACTGAAGCTTTCTTT
CASSFRSGGTNTEAFF
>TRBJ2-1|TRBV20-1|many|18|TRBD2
TGCAGTGCTAGAACAACCGGGACTAGCGGGGGATTTTACAATGAGCAGTTCTTC
CSARTTGTSGGFYNEQFF
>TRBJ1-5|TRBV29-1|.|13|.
TGCAGCGTTGGTTCAGGGTACAATCAGCCCCAGCATTTT
CSVGSGYNQPQHF
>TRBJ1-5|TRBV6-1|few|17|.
TGTGCCAGCAGCCCGGGTGGGGGCACGGGCAGGAATCAGCCCCAGCATTTT
CASSPGGGTGRNQPQHF
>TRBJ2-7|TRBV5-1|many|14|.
TGCGCCAGCAGCCCAGACAGCCTCTCCTACGAGCAGTACTTC
CASSPDSLSYEQYF
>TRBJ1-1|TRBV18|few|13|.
TGTGCCAGCTCACCTTCGGGGGACACTGAAGCTTTCTTT
CASSPSGDTEAFF
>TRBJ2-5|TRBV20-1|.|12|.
TGCAGTGCGAAAGGGAACCAAGAGACCCAGTACTTC
CSAKGNQETQYF
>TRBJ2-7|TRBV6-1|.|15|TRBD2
TGTGCCAGCAACCCTGACCCAGCGGGAGTCCCCGAGCAGTACTTC
CASNPDPAGVPEQYF
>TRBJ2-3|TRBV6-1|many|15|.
TGTGCCAGCAGGGGGAACATCCCCCGCACAGATACGCAGTATTTT
CASRGNIPRTDTQYF
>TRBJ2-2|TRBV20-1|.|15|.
TGCAGTGCACTCTCCGGGACGGCGAACACCGGGGAGCTGTTTTTT
CSALSGTANTGELFF
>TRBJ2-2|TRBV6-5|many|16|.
TGTGCCAGCAGTTACTCGTCCGGGTATCACACCGGGGAGCTGTTTTTT
CASSYSSGYHTGELFF
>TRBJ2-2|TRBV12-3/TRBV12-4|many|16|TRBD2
TGTGCCAGCAGACTAGCGGGAGGGCACTTTGCGAGGGAGCTGTTTTTT
CASRLAGGHFARELFF
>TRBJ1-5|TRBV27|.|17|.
TGTGCCAGCAGTTCCATGGGGGCAGGGCTCGGCGGGGGTGCCCAGCATTTT
CASSSMGAGLGGGAQHF
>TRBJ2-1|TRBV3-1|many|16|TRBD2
TGTGCCAGCAGCCCGCGGACTAGCGGGGGATACAATGAGCAGTTCTTC
CASSPRTSGGYNEQFF
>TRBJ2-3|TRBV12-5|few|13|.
TGTGCTAGTGCCCGGGACTCTGCAGATACGCAGTATTTT
CASARDSADTQYF
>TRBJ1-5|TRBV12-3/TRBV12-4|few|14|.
TGTGCCAGCAGTTTGGGGCTCGGGGGTCAGCCCCAGCATTTT
CASSLGLGGQPQHF
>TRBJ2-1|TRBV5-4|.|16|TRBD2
TGTGCCAGCAGCCGGTGGGGCGGGGGGGCCGAATATGAGCAGTTCTTC
CASSRWGGGAEYEQFF
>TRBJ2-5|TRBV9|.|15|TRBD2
TGTGCCAGCAGCGTAGAGGGCGGGAGTTCGGAGACCCAGTACTTC
CASSVEGGSSETQYF
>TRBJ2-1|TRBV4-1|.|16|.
TGCGCCAGCAGCCAAGTACGGGCGAGCTCCTACAATGAGCAGTTCTTC
CASSQVRASSYNEQFF
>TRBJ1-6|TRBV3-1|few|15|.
TGTGCCACCACCGACAGAAGCTCCTATAATTCACCCCTCCACTTT
CATTDRSSYNSPLHF
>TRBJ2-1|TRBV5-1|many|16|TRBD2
TGCGCCAGCAGCTCACAGACTAGCGGGAGTGGTAATGAGCAGTTCTTC
CASSSQTSGSGNEQFF
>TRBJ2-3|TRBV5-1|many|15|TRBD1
TGCGCCAGCAGCATCCAGGGACAGCGCACAGATACGCAGTATTTT
CASSIQGQRTDTQYF
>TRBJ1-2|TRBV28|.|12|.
TGTGCCAGCAGTTTACACCCCTATGGCTACACCTTC
CASSLHPYGYTF
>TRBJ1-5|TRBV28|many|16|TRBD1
TGTGCCAGCAGTTTAGCCTGGACAGGAACCAATCAGCCCCAGCATTTT
CASSLAWTGTNQPQHF
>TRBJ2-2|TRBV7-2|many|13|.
TGTGCCAGCAGCTTGAAGCGGACCGGGGAGCTGTTTTTT
CASSLKRTGELFF
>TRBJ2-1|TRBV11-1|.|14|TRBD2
TGTGCCAGCAGCTCACCAACTAGCGGTGTTGAGCAGTTCTTC
CASSSPTSGVEQFF
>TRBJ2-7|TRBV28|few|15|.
TGTGCCAGCAGGCTTCGACAGGGAGGTTTCTACGAGCAGTACTTC
CASRLRQGGFYEQYF
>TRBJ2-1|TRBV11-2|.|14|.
TGTGCCAGCAGCTTAGGGCGGGGAAGCGGTGAGCAGTTCTTC
CASSLGRGSGEQFF
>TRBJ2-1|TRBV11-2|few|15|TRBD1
TGTGCCAGCAGCTCCCGGGACAGACCTTTCGGTGAGCAGTTCTTC
CASSSRDRPFGEQFF
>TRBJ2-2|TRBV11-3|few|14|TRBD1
TGTGCCAGCAGCCGTGGACAGGGGCTCGGGGAGCTGTTTTTT
CASSRGQGLGELFF
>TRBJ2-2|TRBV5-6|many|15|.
TGTGCCAGCAGCTTGGGCGGGGCGGTCACCGGGGAGCTGTTTTTT
CASSLGGAVTGELFF
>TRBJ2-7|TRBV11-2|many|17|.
TGTGCCAGCAGCTTAGGTGCTAGCATAATAACCGCCTACGAGCAGTACTTC
CASSLGASIITAYEQYF
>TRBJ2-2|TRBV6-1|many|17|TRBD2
TGTGCCAGCAGTACCAGTACAGCGGGAGTTTTAACCGGGGAGCTGTTTTTT
CASSTSTAGVLTGELFF
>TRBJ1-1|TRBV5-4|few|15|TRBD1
TGTGCCAGCAGCTTGGGACAGGGGCCGACCACTGAAGCTTTCTTT
CASSLGQGPTTEAFF
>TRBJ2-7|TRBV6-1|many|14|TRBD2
TGTGCCAGCAGCGGGACTAGCCCCCCCTACGAGCAGTACTTC
CASSGTSPPYEQYF
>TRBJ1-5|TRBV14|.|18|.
TGTGCCAGCAGCCAAGAGAGGCAGGGGATGTCGGGCAATCAGCCCCAGCATTTT
CASSQERQGMSGNQPQHF
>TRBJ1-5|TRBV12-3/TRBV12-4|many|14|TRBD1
TGTGCCAGCAGTTTCTCAGGGGGCGGTCAGCCCCAGCATTTT
CASSFSGGGQPQHF
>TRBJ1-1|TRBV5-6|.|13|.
TGTGCCAGCAGCTTGCCGGCCGGGACTGAAGCTTTCTTT
CASSLPAGTEAFF
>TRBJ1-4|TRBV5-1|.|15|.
TGCGCCAGCAGCTTTAGGGTTTCCCCTAATGAAAAACTGTTTTTT
CASSFRVSPNEKLFF
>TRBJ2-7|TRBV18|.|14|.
TGTGCCAGCTCACAGCTTGCGGGGTGGAACGAGCAGTACTTC
CASSQLAGWNEQYF
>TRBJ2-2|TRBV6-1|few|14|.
TGTGCCAGCAGTGTTGGCGGGGAGGCCGGGGAGCTGTTTTTT
CASSVGGEAGELFF
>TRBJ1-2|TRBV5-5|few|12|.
TGTGCCAGCACGGACGGCCCCTATGGCTACACCTTC
CASTDGPYGYTF
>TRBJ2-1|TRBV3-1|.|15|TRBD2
TGTGCCAGCAGCCACGGTCTAGCGGGAGGGAATGTGCAGTTCTTC
CASSHGLAGGNVQFF
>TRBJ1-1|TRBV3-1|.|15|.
TGTGCCAGCAGCCAAGGGTACAGCCATCGGGGAGAAGCTTTCTTT
CASSQGYSHRGEAFF
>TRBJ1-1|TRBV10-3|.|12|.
TGTGCCATCAGTGGGAGAGACACTGAAGCTTTCTTT
CAISGRDTEAFF
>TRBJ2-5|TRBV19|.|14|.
TGTGCCAGTAGTACAACTACTCTCCAAGAGACCCAGTACTTC
CASSTTTLQETQYF
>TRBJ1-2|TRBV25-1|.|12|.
TGTGCCAGCAGTGAAGTGGCATATGGCTACACCTTC
CASSEVAYGYTF
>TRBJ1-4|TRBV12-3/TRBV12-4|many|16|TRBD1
TGTGCCAGCAGTTTCGGACAGGGGAGATTTGAAGAAAAACTGTTTTTT
CASSFGQGRFEEKLFF
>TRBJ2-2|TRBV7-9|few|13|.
TGTGCCAGCAGTTATATAGAAACCGGGGAGCTGTTTTTT
CASSYIETGELFF
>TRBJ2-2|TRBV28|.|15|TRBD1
TGTGCCAGCAGTTTTGGGGACAGGGTTCCCGGGGAGCTGTTTTTT
CASSFGDRVPGELFF
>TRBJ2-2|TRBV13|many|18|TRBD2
TGTGCCAGCAGCGAAGGACTAGCGGGAGTAACGAACACCGGGGAGCTGTTTTTT
CASSEGLAGVTNTGELFF
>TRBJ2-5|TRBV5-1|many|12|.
TGCGCCAGCAGCCCCAGCCAAGAGACCCAGTACTTC
CASSPSQETQYF
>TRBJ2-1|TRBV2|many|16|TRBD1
TGTGCCAGCAGTGAAATGCAGGGGGCTACTTACAATGAGCAGTTCTTC
CASSEMQGATYNEQFF
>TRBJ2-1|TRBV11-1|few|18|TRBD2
TGTGCCAGCAGCTTAGTATTGCTACTAGCGGGAGGCGTCAATGAGCAGTTCTTC
CASSLVLLLAGGVNEQFF
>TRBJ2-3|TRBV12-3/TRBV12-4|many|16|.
TGTGCCAGCAGTCCAATACCGGGGGCCAGCACAGATACGCAGTATTTT
CASSPIPGASTDTQYF
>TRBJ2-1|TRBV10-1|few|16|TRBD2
TGCGCCAGCAGTGTTACTAGCGGGAGCTCCTACAATGAGCAGTTCTTC
CASSVTSGSSYNEQFF